This T cell receptor (beta chain) was captured in a study of blood T cells in healthy people across ages. Together with a sample-barcoded 5' primer, a J-beta primer mix was included in a second PCR lasting about 7 to 12 cycles. TCRdb independently ran MiXCR on the 5' RACE reads; one entry per CDR3 protein. This sample yields 1 million or so distinct CDR3 sequences, of which under 30% are seen a single time; less than 0.75% belongs to the top ten. Drawn from each donor were around 10 milliliters of peripheral blood. The CDR3 spans 13 residues. Trimming removed 6 bases from V and 5 bases from J; junction bases left unmatched: 10. Germline lookup yields CDR1 DFQATT and CDR2 SNEGSKA (reference sequence). The sample was also linked to a second study, of T cells of mothers and their children.

The sequenced material came from blood. V gene TRBV20-1 combines with J gene TRBJ2-7, with 7 bases identical to TRBD1. This clonotype was obtained from a girl aged 2-10 years in good health. The CDR3 DNA is TGCAGTGCGAGGACAGGCGCGATTAACGAGCAGTACTTC. Translated, it gives CSARTGAINEQYF.